This entry describes one TCR beta chain. This sample was taken from a study of cytomegalovirus exposure and HLA in healthy donors. The data were produced by immunoSEQ multiplex PCR, yet TCRdb's version contains in-frame clones alone and is incomplete. Of 75,000 to 95,000 clones in the sample, around 96% were seen once. This CDR3 has 14 amino acids. Germline V gene sequence: CDR1 ENHRY, CDR2 SYGVKD. With V trimmed by 7 bases and J by 3 bases, 4 bases remained unmatched. The receptor was derived from a young man in good health and CMV-seronegative. The chain recombines TRBV10-3 with TRBJ2-2; 8 bases fit TRBD1. The material sequenced was PBMCs. CDR3 coding DNA: TGTGCCATCAATGACAGGGGAGACACCGGGGAGCTGTTTTTT. This codes for CAINDRGDTGELFF.